The next 7 T cell receptor beta chains were all read from a single sample in a study of T cells in women clearing cervical HPV infection. Assay: immunoSEQ multiplex PCR; the TCRdb copy retains only in-frame clones and omits some. The data include roughly 19,000 clones; the top ten clones carry 5% to 7%. The sample taken for sequencing was blood buffy coat. The receptors here all came from a woman aged 18-70 years with a cervical HPV16 infection that either progressed to CIN3+ or cleared (not recorded which).

With respect to this clone: One end of the junction varies from germline; a read error may be responsible. Coverage ceases 3 residues before the CDR3 finishes, and the germline J gene fills in the end. This sample also contains other DNA sequences that code for the same CDR3. The chain has TRBV18 and TRBJ1-3, with a tentative D call TRBD1 (6 bases). The CDR3 runs to 15 residues. Germline values: CDR1 KGHSH, CDR2 LQKENI. The CDR3 is CASSQQGDAGNTIYF. Incomplete CDR3 DNA: TGTGCCAGCTCACAACAGGGCGACGCTGGAAACACG.

Details on this clone: The sequence runs out 3 residues before the end of the CDR3; the remainder is reconstructed from the germline J gene. The chain is built from TRBV7-2 and TRBJ2-1, with a weak D call TRBD1 (5 bases). This CDR3 spans 14 amino acids. Between the trimmed V and J ends, which lost 5 bases and 7 bases, there was a span of 15 bases. From germline, CDR1 is SGHTA and CDR2 FQGNSA. The DNA read from the CDR3 is TGTGCCAGCAGCGTACAGGCCGTTGGGAATGAG. This gives the protein CASSVQAVGNE. From start to end, the CDR3 is CASSVQAVGNEQFF.

In regard to this clone: The read halts 3 residues ahead of the CDR3 end, with the missing end drawn from the germline J gene. The rearrangement links TRBV20-1 to TRBJ2-3; the D gene could be TRBD1 or TRBD2 (5 bases each). Germline CDR1 reads DFQATT; CDR2 reads SNEGSKA (reference sequence). CDR3 length: 13 residues. The CDR3: CSAPTRTRETQYF. The sequenced CDR3 bases are TGCAGTGCACCTACGAGGACAAGGGAGACG.

Notes on this clone: From the germline J gene comes the end of the CDR3, since the read stops 3 residues before it. J is TRBJ2-3 and V is TRBV6-2 or TRBV6-3, with D perhaps matching TRBD1 (6 bases). The CDR3 spans 16 residues. Germline V lookup: CDR1 MNHEY, CDR2 SVGEGT. CDR3 sequence: CASSPYPVTGTETQYF. CDR3 bases read: TGTGCCAGCAGTCCATATCCGGTCACAGGGACGGAGACG.

The CDR3 protein is CSARDKLSGAAFTEAFF. Incomplete CDR3 DNA: TGCAGTGCTAGAGATAAATTATCAGGGGCCGCTTTCACTGAA. The chain links TRBV20-1 to TRBJ1-1; D possibly corresponds to TRBD1 (6 bases). From the germline J gene comes the end of the CDR3, since the read stops 3 residues before it. There are 17 residues in the CDR3. Germline V lookup: CDR1 DFQATT, CDR2 SNEGSKA (reference sequence). The V end was cut by 0 bases, the J end by 4 bases, with 21 bases between.

A word on this clone: The sequenced fragment ends 3 residues before the CDR3 boundary, so the rest is inferred from the germline J gene. This chain connects TRBV20-1 to TRBJ1-5; D is undetermined. This CDR3 is built from 14 residues. Deletions cut 0 bases from V and 6 bases from J, with 12 bases between. Germline V lookup: CDR1 DFQATT, CDR2 SNEGSKA (reference sequence). CDR3 DNA (partial): TGCAGTGCTAGAGAGGCAGGCGAGGGTCAGCCC. Translated: CSAREAGEGQP. The whole CDR3 region reads CSAREAGEGQPQHF.

A note on this clone: The read comes to an end 3 residues before the CDR3 does, leaving the germline J gene to fill in the end. This rearrangement joins TRBV30 to TRBJ1-6, with 9 positions matching TRBD1. CDR3 size: 15 residues. From germline, CDR1 is GTSNPN and CDR2 SVGIG (reference sequence). V shed 6 bases, J shed 6 bases, and the junction held 9 bases outside the gene matches. Incomplete CDR3 DNA: TGTGCCTGTTCGCTTAGGACAGGGGCTAATTCACCC. Residues: CACSLRTGANSP. The entire CDR3 protein reads CACSLRTGANSPLHF.